This TCR beta chain was observed in a study of shared clonotypes between healthy human individuals. Study-level information: Those who served as donors were a couple of women and a few men between the ages of 18 and 49.

For this clone: Its antigen is still unknown. One junction end does not reproduce the germline sequence, and a read error may be involved.

At deep level, the assay was performed. Clones were read by immunoSEQ multiplex PCR, and TCRdb kept only the in-frame ones, dropping some. The profile shows a few million clones, around 93% of them singletons. Terminally differentiated effector memory CD45RA+ cells were excluded by CCR7 positive selection of CD45RO-negative cells. Study findings and constraints: Blood was the only sampled material, and tissue repertoires likely differ. Rarefaction demonstrated incomplete sorted-subset sequencing despite large depth.

The sequenced sample was naive CD8+ T cells from PBMCs. The TCR comes from a man between 18 and 35 years old in good health. Some clones in this sample may be carry-over from other donors' samples.

This chain's CDR3 is CASSAPGLATYNEQFF. CDR3 sequence (DNA): TGTGCCAGCTCAGCACCCGGACTAGCGACCTACAATGAGCAGTTCTTC. The chain joins TRBV18 to TRBJ2-1; 9 bases map to TRBD2. Germline assignment: CDR1 KGHSH and CDR2 LQKENI. This CDR3 has 16 residues.